Below are 29 T cell receptor beta chains sequenced from a single sample in a study of radiotherapy plus CTLA-4 blockade in lung cancer. Clones were read by immunoSEQ multiplex PCR, and TCRdb kept only the in-frame ones, dropping some. The table has about 38,000 clones, 80% to 90% seen once. The sample was peripheral blood, taken from a patient treated with radiotherapy plus ipilimumab. Receptors originate from a human donor with non-small cell lung cancer whose response to radiotherapy plus ipilimumab could not be evaluated.

The chain recombines TRBV4-1 with TRBJ1-1; a possible D gene is TRBD1 (6 bases). The CDR3 spans 15 residues. Trimming removed 4 bases from V and 2 bases from J, with 14 bases in between. Germline CDR1 MGHRA, CDR2 YSYEKL. CDR3 in amino acids: CASSPYRDKNTEAFF. CDR3 in DNA: TGCGCCAGCAGCCCATACCGGGACAAAAACACTGAAGCTTTCTTT.

The chain has TRBV4-3 and TRBJ2-7, with D possibly matching TRBD1 (6 bases). V lost 3 bases and J 9 bases, leaving 15 bases between the germline ends. Germline CDR1 and CDR2: LGHNA and YSLEER. CDR3 size: 13 residues. CDR3 in DNA: TGCGCCAGCAGCCAGACGACGGGCAGGGGGCAGTACTTC. It is translated as CASSQTTGRGQYF.

J is TRBJ1-5 and V is TRBV6-5; D perhaps matches TRBD1 (5 bases). Trimming stripped 5 bases from V and 7 bases from J, with 15 bases between. Germline V lookup: CDR1 MNHEY, CDR2 SVGAGI. This CDR3 has 14 amino acids. CDR3 DNA: TGTGCCAGCAGTCCTCGGGGGTTTGGACAGCCCCAGCATTTT. This codes for CASSPRGFGQPQHF.

This rearrangement joins TRBV28 to TRBJ1-1; no definite D call. The ends were cut back, 8 bases at V and 5 bases at J, with 21 bases in the middle. This CDR3 is built from 15 residues. The germline V gene encodes CDR1 MDHEN and CDR2 SYDVKM. The CDR3 is CASAPASPRVTEAFF. For the CDR3, the DNA is TGTGCCAGCGCCCCGGCCAGCCCGAGGGTTACTGAAGCTTTCTTT.

V and J are TRBV9 and TRBJ2-3, with TRBD2 identical over 7 bases. The CDR3 extends over 18 amino acids. Germline V gene data show CDR1 as SGDLS and CDR2 as YYNGEE. The trim removed 2 bases at V and 0 bases at J, leaving 12 bases unmatched. The CDR3 DNA follows: TGTGCCAGCAGCGTGAGACTGGGGGAGGGAGGTAGCACAGATACGCAGTATTTT. Encoded protein: CASSVRLGEGGSTDTQYF.

The chain is built from TRBV27 and TRBJ1-4; D may be TRBD1 (5 bases). This CDR3 has 16 residues. V lost 5 bases to trimming and J lost 7 bases, with 20 bases between them. Germline-derived CDR1 and CDR2 are MNHEY and SMNVEV (reference sequence). The CDR3 DNA sequence: TGTGCCAGCAGTGGCGCCCTCGGGGGACGGTTTGAAAAACTGTTTTTT. This gives the protein CASSGALGGRFEKLFF.

The chain uses TRBV9 and TRBJ2-1; 9 bases match TRBD1. The CDR3 has 13 amino acids. Germline assignment: CDR1 SGDLS and CDR2 YYNGEE. V gave up 7 bases and J gave up 8 bases; unmatched junction bases: 7. The CDR3 loop reads CASVPGQGDEQFF. The CDR3 DNA reads as TGTGCCAGCGTCCCGGGACAGGGCGATGAGCAGTTCTTC.

The chain is built from TRBV6-1 and TRBJ1-6, with D perhaps matching TRBD1 (5 bases). The CDR3 totals 13 residues. Germline values: CDR1 MNHNS, CDR2 SASEGT. Trimming took 7 bases from V and 6 from J, leaving 10 bases between them. CDR3 sequence: CASTRGGNSPLHF. The DNA for the CDR3 is TGTGCCAGCACCCGGGGGGGTAATTCACCCCTCCACTTT.

This clone appeared once. The V gene is TRBV11-3, the J gene TRBJ2-5; 7 bases fit TRBD2. The CDR3 spans 16 residues. CDR1 is SGHNT and CDR2 is YENEEA in the germline V gene. The ends lost 6 bases at V and 1 base at J; junction bases unmatched: 11. The CDR3 here is CASSDSRDYPQETQYF. The CDR3 coding sequence is TGTGCCAGCAGTGACTCCCGGGACTACCCCCAAGAGACCCAGTACTTC.

This clone came up a few times. The chain carries TRBV7-6 and TRBJ1-5, with a weak D call TRBD1 (6 bases). The germline V gene has CDR1 SGHVS and CDR2 FNYEAQ. The V end was cut by 4 bases, the J end by 0 bases, with 16 bases between. CDR3 length: 17 residues. This chain's CDR3 is CASSSADRPYSNQPQHF. CDR3 in DNA: TGTGCCAGCAGCTCGGCGGACAGACCGTATAGCAATCAGCCCCAGCATTTT. Together with reference TRBV7-6 and TRBJ1-5, the CDR3 gives the full variable domain: GAGVSQSPRYKVTKRGQDVALRCDPISGHVSLYWYRQALGQGPEFLTYFNYEAQQDKSGLPNDRFSAERPEGSISTLTIQRTEQRDSAMYRCASSSADRPYSNQPQHFGDGTRLSIL.

The chain employs TRBV5-1 and TRBJ1-2; D gene ambiguous. Trimming stripped 0 bases from V and 2 bases from J, with 11 bases between. The CDR3 sequence is 15 residues long. Germline CDR1 reads SGHRS; CDR2 reads YFSETQ. This chain's CDR3 is CASSLVAGSNYGYTF. As DNA, the CDR3 is TGCGCCAGCAGCTTGGTCGCAGGATCCAACTATGGCTACACCTTC.

V and J are TRBV18 and TRBJ1-4; TRBD1 aligns across 7 bases. Germline assignment: CDR1 KGHSH and CDR2 LQKENI. Trimming removed 5 bases from V and 7 bases from J; junction bases left unmatched: 10. The CDR3 is 15 amino acids. The CDR3 nucleotides read TGTGCCAGCTCAGCCAACAGGGGAGATGGTGAAAAACTGTTTTTT. Translation gives CASSANRGDGEKLFF.

The V gene is TRBV7-2, the J gene TRBJ2-7; a weak D match, TRBD2 (7 bases). The CDR3 has 15 residues. Germline V CDR1 and CDR2: SGHTA, FQGNSA. V gave up 3 bases and J gave up 2 bases, with 14 bases separating them. This CDR3 reads CASSFLGGGPYEQYF. Written as DNA, the CDR3 is TGTGCCAGCAGCTTCCTTGGGGGGGGCCCCTACGAGCAGTACTTC. Drawing the rest from reference TRBV7-2 and TRBJ2-7, the complete variable domain is GAGVSQSPSNKVTEKGKDVELRCDPISGHTALYWYRQSLGQGLEFLIYFQGNSAPDKSGLPSDRFSAERTGGSVSTLTIQRTQQEDSAVYLCASSFLGGGPYEQYFGPGTRLTVT.

V and J are TRBV29-1 and TRBJ1-2; 9 bases match TRBD1. From germline, CDR1 is SQVTM and CDR2 ANQGSEA. V was pared by 1 base and J by 8 bases, with 2 bases of the junction left unmatched. The CDR3 is 12 amino acids. For the CDR3, the DNA is TGCAGCGTTGAAGGACAGGGGGGCGGCTACACCTTC. Residues: CSVEGQGGGYTF.

V and J are TRBV19 and TRBJ2-7; D is uncertain. The germline V gene encodes CDR1 LNHDA and CDR2 SQIVND (reference sequence). The V gene lost 5 bases and the J gene lost 1 base, with 9 bases spanning the gap. The CDR3 has 13 residues. Here the CDR3 reads CASSDTLSYEQYF. In DNA form, the CDR3 reads TGTGCCAGTAGTGACACCTTGTCCTACGAGCAGTACTTC.

The V call is TRBV19, the J call TRBJ1-3; 10 positions match TRBD1. Germline CDR1 and CDR2: LNHDA and SQIVND (reference sequence). The CDR3 runs 15 residues. The V segment lost 4 bases and the J segment 3 bases; nucleotides outside the gene matches: 3. DNA of the CDR3: TGTGCCAGTAGTACCTGGACAGGGGGTGGAAACACCATATATTTT. Protein product: CASSTWTGGGNTIYF.

Notes on this clone: Its ends do not fully match the called genes, so a read error is possible. This rearrangement joins TRBV7-7 to TRBJ2-1; 7 bases agree with TRBD1. Germline CDR1 reads SSHAT; CDR2 reads FNYEAQ (reference sequence). The CDR3 has 15 residues. Here the CDR3 reads CASSLDGTAYNEQFF. The DNA for the CDR3 is TGTGCTAGCAGCTTAGACGGGACAGCATACAATGAGCAGTTCTTC.

The CDR3 sequence: CASSQWGAPTYEQYF. The DNA of the CDR3 is TGCGCCAGCAGTCAATGGGGAGCGCCCACCTACGAGCAGTACTTC. The V call is TRBV23-1, the J call TRBJ2-7; weak D call: TRBD2 (5 bases). TRBV23-1 belongs to the ORF category, with a function that is uncertain. The CDR3 is made up of 15 amino acids. The ends were cut back, 1 base at V and 2 bases at J, with 12 bases in the middle.

V usage is TRBV7-2 and J usage is TRBJ1-5, with a weak D call TRBD1 (5 bases). The ends were cut back, 5 bases at V and 2 bases at J, with 13 bases in the middle. Germline loops: CDR1 SGHTA, CDR2 FQGNSA. This CDR3 is 15 amino acids long. The CDR3 loop reads CASSPTWGGNQPQHF. CDR3 coding DNA: TGTGCCAGCAGCCCGACCTGGGGGGGCAATCAGCCCCAGCATTTT.

The table lists this clone with a count of one. The rearrangement links TRBV29-1 to TRBJ1-1; D perhaps matches TRBD1 (6 bases). CDR3 length equals 13 residues. Germline V gene data show CDR1 as SQVTM and CDR2 as ANQGSEA. V was shortened by 4 bases and J by 1 base, with 10 bases between the two germline ends. CDR3 bases: TGCAGCGTTGCAGGGGCTGGGAACACTGAAGCTTTCTTT. Its protein is CSVAGAGNTEAFF.

This clone was counted between two and nine times. The chain joins TRBV28 to TRBJ2-2; 9 nucleotides line up with TRBD1. Germline V gene sequence: CDR1 MDHEN, CDR2 SYDVKM. CDR3 length equals 17 residues. The junction had 16 bases not matched to a gene; V was cut back by 7 bases and J by 7 bases. The CDR3 loop reads CASNEYRTGGVGGELFF. CDR3 sequence (DNA): TGTGCCAGCAACGAGTACCGAACAGGGGGCGTGGGCGGGGAGCTGTTTTTT.

This clone was seen more than once but under ten times. The chain carries TRBV4-3 and TRBJ2-5; tentative D call: TRBD2 (5 bases). CDR3 size: 17 residues. Germline CDR1 LGHNA, CDR2 YSLEER. The V end was cut by 0 bases, the J end by 5 bases, with 19 bases between. The CDR3 region has the DNA TGCGCCAGCAGCCAAGATGGGAGACACGGATTCGGGGAGACCCAGTACTTC. Its translation: CASSQDGRHGFGETQYF.

V is TRBV6-1 and J is TRBJ1-3; a weak D match, TRBD1 (5 bases). CDR3 length equals 14 residues. V was cut by 6 bases and J by 0 bases, with 9 bases left in between. Germline CDR1 reads MNHNS; CDR2 reads SASEGT. CDR3 nucleotides: TGTGCCAGCAGGGAGGGGTCCTCTGGAAACACCATATATTTT. Its translation: CASREGSSGNTIYF.

The genes are TRBV2 and TRBJ2-1, with a tentative D call TRBD1 (6 bases). Trimming took 9 bases from V and 5 from J, leaving 14 bases between them. Germline lookup yields CDR1 SNHLY and CDR2 FYNNEI. This CDR3 has 13 residues. The CDR3 is CASYQDSNNEQFF. In DNA form, the CDR3 reads TGTGCCAGTTACCAGGACAGTAACAATGAGCAGTTCTTC.

This sequence joins TRBV28 and TRBJ2-7; D may be TRBD1 (7 bases). Per germline, CDR1 MDHEN and CDR2 SYDVKM. This CDR3 contains 14 residues. V lost 8 bases to trimming and J lost 1 base, with 15 bases between them. Here the CDR3 reads CASATTGRSYEQYF. The CDR3 nucleotides read TGTGCCAGCGCCACGACAGGGAGGTCCTACGAGCAGTACTTC.

V and J are TRBV5-4 and TRBJ1-5, with a tentative D call TRBD1 (6 bases). CDR3 length: 15 residues. The germline V gene encodes CDR1 SGHNT and CDR2 YYREEE (reference sequence). Trimming shortened V by 2 bases and J by 2 bases, and 11 bases separated the two germline ends. The CDR3 sequence is CASSFGSGGNQPQHF. CDR3 in DNA: TGTGCCAGCAGCTTCGGATCAGGGGGCAATCAGCCCCAGCATTTT.

V and J are TRBV5-5 and TRBJ1-2; 9 nucleotides line up with TRBD1. V trimming: 3 bases; J trimming: 5 bases; junction bases outside the gene matches: 8. The CDR3 is made up of 15 amino acids. Per the germline V gene, CDR1 is SGHKS and CDR2 is YYEKEE (reference sequence). CDR3 bases: TGTGCCAGCAGCTCCGGGACAGGGATTGGGTATGGCTACACCTTC. Translation gives CASSSGTGIGYGYTF.

The genes are TRBV18 and TRBJ2-1, with TRBD2 matching 8 bases. The CDR3 loop spans 16 amino acids. From germline, CDR1 is KGHSH and CDR2 LQKENI. With V trimmed by 6 bases and J by 4 bases, 11 bases remained unmatched. The CDR3 loop is CASSPGASGLYNEQFF. CDR3 in DNA: TGTGCCAGCTCTCCGGGTGCTAGCGGGCTGTACAATGAGCAGTTCTTC.

This chain connects TRBV10-2 to TRBJ2-1, with 10 bases lining up with TRBD2. This CDR3 region has 17 residues. The germline V gene encodes CDR1 WSHSY and CDR2 SAAADI. V shed 7 bases and J 4 bases; nucleotides not matched to a gene: 13. This CDR3 reads CASTGTSEKTTYNEQFF. CDR3 nucleotide sequence: TGCGCCAGCACGGGGACTAGCGAGAAGACAACATACAATGAGCAGTTCTTC.